Listed here is a single TCR beta chain. The V segment lost 2 bases and the J segment 5 bases; nucleotides outside the gene matches: 21. The CDR3 extends over 20 amino acids. Germline loops: CDR1 ENHRY, CDR2 SYGVKD. The data were obtained in a study of technical replicates of blood from a few donors. Clones were read by immunoSEQ multiplex PCR, and TCRdb kept only the in-frame ones, dropping some. The data hold 75,000 to 95,000 clones, with just over 90% observed a single time. This TCR came from a human donor in good health. The sample was T cells isolated from PBMCs. J is TRBJ1-2 and V is TRBV10-3; 9 positions agree with TRBD1. The CDR3 loop reads CAISEGLFLSGTGKRYGYTF. DNA for the CDR3: TGTGCCATCAGTGAGGGACTTTTCCTGTCCGGGACAGGGAAAAGGTATGGCTACACCTTC.